This is a list of T cell receptor beta chains from one sample in a study of OX40 agonist ivuxolimab in advanced cancers. Method: immunoSEQ multiplex PCR; TCRdb's copy keeps in-frame clones and lacks some. The sample consists of 30,000 or so clones, 90% of them appearing once. The sequencing here drew on CD4+ or CD8+ T cells sorted from blood, taken in a trial of the OX40 agonist ivuxolimab. These receptor sequences come from an adult with an advanced solid tumor such as melanoma, head and neck, liver or kidney cancer. CDR3s include the opening cysteine and the closing phenylalanine or tryptophan. D genes are given only for firm matches. The size entry is marked missing in some rows and otherwise reads once, few, many or a size class.

j_gene: TRBJ1-2; v_gene: TRBV5-4; d_gene: TRBD1; abundance: once; CDR3nt: TGTGCCAGCAGCTTAGGGACAGGGGTTAACTATGGCTACACCTTC; CDR3aa: CASSLGTGVNYGYTF
j_gene: TRBJ1-5; v_gene: TRBV19; d_gene: .; abundance: once; CDR3nt: TGTGCCAGTAGTAAACCCCAAGAGGGTTGGCATTTT; CDR3aa: CASSKPQEGWHF
j_gene: TRBJ2-2; v_gene: TRBV2; d_gene: .; abundance: .; CDR3nt: TGTGCCAGCATGGGGAACACCGGGGAGCTGTTTTTT; CDR3aa: CASMGNTGELFF
j_gene: TRBJ2-1; v_gene: TRBV9; d_gene: .; abundance: .; CDR3nt: TGTGCCAGCAGCGTAGTAAGTATTGATGAGCAGTTCTTC; CDR3aa: CASSVVSIDEQFF
j_gene: TRBJ2-5; v_gene: TRBV5-8; d_gene: TRBD1; abundance: .; CDR3nt: TGTGCCAGCAGCATACAGGGGGAAGAGACCCAGTACTTC; CDR3aa: CASSIQGEETQYF
j_gene: TRBJ1-5; v_gene: TRBV5-6; d_gene: TRBD1; abundance: .; CDR3nt: TGTGCCAGCAGCCCTAGGACAGGGCTTCAGCCCCAGCATTTT; CDR3aa: CASSPRTGLQPQHF
j_gene: TRBJ2-1; v_gene: TRBV13; d_gene: .; abundance: once; CDR3nt: TGTGCCAGCAGCCAACATACAGACAATGAGCAGTTCTTC; CDR3aa: CASSQHTDNEQFF
j_gene: TRBJ1-1; v_gene: TRBV11-2; d_gene: .; abundance: .; CDR3nt: TGTGCCAGCAGCTTAGAGGTGTTTGTGGTTAGGGCTAACACTGAAGCTTTCTTT; CDR3aa: CASSLEVFVVRANTEAFF
j_gene: TRBJ2-7; v_gene: TRBV7-9; d_gene: .; abundance: .; CDR3nt: TGTGCCAGCAGCCCCAGGGTGGCGGGATCCTACGAGCAGTACTTC; CDR3aa: CASSPRVAGSYEQYF
j_gene: TRBJ2-6; v_gene: TRBV5-6; d_gene: .; abundance: .; CDR3nt: TGTGCCAGCAGCCACGAGGACCGCTCTGGGGCCAACGTCCTGACTTTC; CDR3aa: CASSHEDRSGANVLTF
j_gene: TRBJ2-2; v_gene: TRBV9; d_gene: .; abundance: .; CDR3nt: TGTGCCAGCAGCCCTCGGACAGATAACACCGGGGAGCTGTTTTTT; CDR3aa: CASSPRTDNTGELFF
j_gene: TRBJ2-1; v_gene: TRBV7-2; d_gene: TRBD1; abundance: .; CDR3nt: TGTGCCAGCAGCTTAGATGGACAGGGGATGAGCTCCTACAATGAGCAGTTCTTC; CDR3aa: CASSLDGQGMSSYNEQFF
j_gene: TRBJ1-2; v_gene: TRBV5-1; d_gene: .; abundance: few; CDR3nt: TGCGCCAGCAGCCAAGGTCTGGATGGCTACACCTTC; CDR3aa: CASSQGLDGYTF
j_gene: TRBJ2-7; v_gene: TRBV2; d_gene: .; abundance: .; CDR3nt: TGTGCCAGCCGGGACGGCAGCTACGAGCAGTACTTC; CDR3aa: CASRDGSYEQYF
j_gene: TRBJ2-7; v_gene: TRBV4-3; d_gene: TRBD2; abundance: .; CDR3nt: TGCGCCAGCAGCCAAGCTAGCGGACTACGAGCTTCCTACGAGCAGTACTTC; CDR3aa: CASSQASGLRASYEQYF
j_gene: TRBJ1-1; v_gene: TRBV5-6; d_gene: .; abundance: .; CDR3nt: TGTGCCAGCAGCTTAAACTGGGGGAACACTGAAGCTTTCTTT; CDR3aa: CASSLNWGNTEAFF
j_gene: TRBJ2-2; v_gene: TRBV6-6; d_gene: TRBD1; abundance: .; CDR3nt: TGTGCCAGCAGTTATGGACAGGGTTTCGGGGAGCTGTTTTTT; CDR3aa: CASSYGQGFGELFF
j_gene: TRBJ1-4; v_gene: TRBV9; d_gene: .; abundance: .; CDR3nt: TGTGCCAGCAGCGACCTAGGGAGTGACCATGGCTATGAAAAACTGTTTTTT; CDR3aa: CASSDLGSDHGYEKLFF
j_gene: TRBJ1-2; v_gene: TRBV4-1; d_gene: .; abundance: once; CDR3nt: TGCGCCAGCAGCCAAGGTAGTGTTGGCTACACCTTC; CDR3aa: CASSQGSVGYTF
j_gene: TRBJ2-7; v_gene: TRBV5-4; d_gene: .; abundance: .; CDR3nt: TGTGCCAGCAGCTTGGTTGGCGGCACCTACGAGCAGTACTTC; CDR3aa: CASSLVGGTYEQYF
j_gene: TRBJ2-7; v_gene: TRBV18; d_gene: .; abundance: .; CDR3nt: TGTGCCAGCTCACCACCGTCAAGGCCCCCCTACGAGCAGTACTTC; CDR3aa: CASSPPSRPPYEQYF
j_gene: TRBJ2-7; v_gene: TRBV19; d_gene: TRBD2; abundance: .; CDR3nt: TGTGCCAGTAGTGTTGGGGGAGGGTTCTCCTACGAGCAGTACTTC; CDR3aa: CASSVGGGFSYEQYF
j_gene: TRBJ1-1; v_gene: TRBV19; d_gene: .; abundance: .; CDR3nt: TGTGCCAGTAGTGTTAGACAGGAACTTAACACTGAAGCTTTCTTT; CDR3aa: CASSVRQELNTEAFF
j_gene: TRBJ2-3; v_gene: TRBV10-1; d_gene: .; abundance: .; CDR3nt: TGCGCCAGCAGTGAGGAATGGCGCGATACGCAGTATTTT; CDR3aa: CASSEEWRDTQYF
j_gene: TRBJ2-7; v_gene: TRBV7-9; d_gene: .; abundance: .; CDR3nt: TGTGCCAGCAGCTTAGCCCCGGACACGGGGGACGAGCAGTACTTC; CDR3aa: CASSLAPDTGDEQYF
j_gene: TRBJ2-7; v_gene: TRBV5-4; d_gene: .; abundance: once; CDR3nt: TGTGCCAGCAGCTTGGCAGGTTCCTACGAGCAGTACTTC; CDR3aa: CASSLAGSYEQYF
j_gene: TRBJ1-1; v_gene: TRBV28; d_gene: TRBD1; abundance: .; CDR3nt: TGTGCCAGCAGTTGGACAGGGTTGGAATGGAACACTGAAGCTTTCTTT; CDR3aa: CASSWTGLEWNTEAFF
j_gene: TRBJ2-7; v_gene: TRBV7-9; d_gene: .; abundance: .; CDR3nt: TGTGCCAGCAGCTTAGGTGTTGGGCAGGCAGCCTACGAGCAGTACTTC; CDR3aa: CASSLGVGQAAYEQYF
j_gene: TRBJ1-3; v_gene: TRBV2; d_gene: .; abundance: .; CDR3nt: TGTGCCAGCAGTGAATGGGGGGCGACTGGAAACACCATATATTTT; CDR3aa: CASSEWGATGNTIYF
j_gene: TRBJ2-1; v_gene: TRBV10-2; d_gene: .; abundance: .; CDR3nt: TGCGCCAGCAGGCTCGGGAGTTCCTACAATGAGCAGTTCTTC; CDR3aa: CASRLGSSYNEQFF
j_gene: TRBJ2-7; v_gene: TRBV27; d_gene: TRBD2; abundance: .; CDR3nt: TGTGCCAGCAGTTTGATCTCGGGGGGAGGGTTCCACGAGCAGTACTTC; CDR3aa: CASSLISGGGFHEQYF
j_gene: TRBJ2-7; v_gene: TRBV6-5; d_gene: .; abundance: .; CDR3nt: TGTGCCAGCAGTTTAGGACGCCAACCCTCCTTTGGGCAGTACTTC; CDR3aa: CASSLGRQPSFGQYF